This T cell receptor beta chain derives from a study of graft-versus-host responses after intestinal transplantation. Study-wide context: Anti-thymocyte globulin induction preceded roughly 3 years of tacrolimus and steroid maintenance in all recipients. Study-wide results and limits: GvH clones occurred in recipient marrow; some first appeared in ileum or blood. Declining HvG levels early post-transplant were linked to peak circulating GvH clone levels.

V gave up 8 bases and J gave up 1 base; unmatched junction bases: 22. The CDR3 runs to 19 residues. Germline V lookup: CDR1 LNHDA, CDR2 SQIVND (reference sequence). A word on this clone: Its target is not known.

Sequencing was performed with immunoSEQ multiplex PCR; in TCRdb, only in-frame clones are kept and a portion is missing. The repertoire holds about 120,000 clones, with approximately 95% as singletons. The chain uses TRBV19 and TRBJ1-1; the match to TRBD1 covers 7 bases. The sample in question was unstimulated CD8+ T cells sorted from spleen or lymph node cells, obtained before intestinal transplant. The clonotype originates from a human donor who received an intestinal transplant. The CDR3 DNA follows: TGTGCCAGTCAAAGCCAAGACAGGGTTCCTCTCGAGAAGAACACTGAAGCTTTCTTT. Its translation is CASQSQDRVPLEKNTEAFF.